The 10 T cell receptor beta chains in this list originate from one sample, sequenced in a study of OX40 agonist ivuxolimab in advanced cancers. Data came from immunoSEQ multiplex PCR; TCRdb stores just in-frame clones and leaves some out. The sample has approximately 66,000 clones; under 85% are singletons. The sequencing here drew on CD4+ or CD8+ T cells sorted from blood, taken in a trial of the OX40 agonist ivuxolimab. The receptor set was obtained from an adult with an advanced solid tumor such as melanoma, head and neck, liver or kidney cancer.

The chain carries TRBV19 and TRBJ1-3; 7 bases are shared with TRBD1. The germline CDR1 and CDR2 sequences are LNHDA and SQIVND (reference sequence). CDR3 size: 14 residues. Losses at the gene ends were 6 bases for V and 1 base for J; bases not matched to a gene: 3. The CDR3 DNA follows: TGTGCCAGTAGAAAGGGGGCATCTGGAAACACCATATATTTT. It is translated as CASRKGASGNTIYF.

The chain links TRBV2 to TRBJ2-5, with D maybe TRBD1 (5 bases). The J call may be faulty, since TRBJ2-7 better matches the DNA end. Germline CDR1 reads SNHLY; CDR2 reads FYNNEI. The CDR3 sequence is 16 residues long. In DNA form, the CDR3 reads TGTGCCAGCAGTATTAACGGGTCACCTAGGGGTGCCGAGCAGTACTTC. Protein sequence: CASSINGSPRGAEQYF.

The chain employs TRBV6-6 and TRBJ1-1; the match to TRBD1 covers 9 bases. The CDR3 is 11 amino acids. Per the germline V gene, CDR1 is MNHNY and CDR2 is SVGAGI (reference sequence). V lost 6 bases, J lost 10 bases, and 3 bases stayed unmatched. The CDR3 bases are TGTGCCAGCAGCCCGGGACAGGGAGCTTTCTTT. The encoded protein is CASSPGQGAFF.

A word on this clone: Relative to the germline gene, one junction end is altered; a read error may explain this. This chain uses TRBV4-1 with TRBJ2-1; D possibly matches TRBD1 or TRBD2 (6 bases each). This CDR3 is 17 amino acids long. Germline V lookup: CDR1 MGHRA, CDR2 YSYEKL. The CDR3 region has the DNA TGCGCCAGCAGTCAAGGGGGGACTCCGGGCTCCTACAATGAGCAGTTCTTC. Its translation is CASSQGGTPGSYNEQFF.

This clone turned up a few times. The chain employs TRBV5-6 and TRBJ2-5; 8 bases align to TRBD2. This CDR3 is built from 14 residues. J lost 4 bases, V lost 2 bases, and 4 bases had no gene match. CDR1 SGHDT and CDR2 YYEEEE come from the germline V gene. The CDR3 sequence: CASSFRGGRETQYF. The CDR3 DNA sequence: TGTGCCAGCAGCTTCCGCGGGGGGAGAGAGACCCAGTACTTC.

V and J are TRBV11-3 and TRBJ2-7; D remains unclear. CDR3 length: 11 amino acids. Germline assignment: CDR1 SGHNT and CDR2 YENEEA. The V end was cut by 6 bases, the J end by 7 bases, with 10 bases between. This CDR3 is CASSNRAEQYF. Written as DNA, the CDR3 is TGTGCCAGCAGTAACCGTGCGGAGCAGTACTTC.

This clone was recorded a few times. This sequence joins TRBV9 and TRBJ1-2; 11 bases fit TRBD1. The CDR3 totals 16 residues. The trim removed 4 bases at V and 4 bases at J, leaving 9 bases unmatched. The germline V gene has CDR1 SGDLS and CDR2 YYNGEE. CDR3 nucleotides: TGTGCCAGCAGCCAAGTCGGGACAGGGGGATCCTATGGCTACACCTTC. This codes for CASSQVGTGGSYGYTF.

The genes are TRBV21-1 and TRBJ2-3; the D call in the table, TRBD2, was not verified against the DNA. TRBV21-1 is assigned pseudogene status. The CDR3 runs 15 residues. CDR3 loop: CASNPTSGGPDTQYF. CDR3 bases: TGTGCCAGCAATCCCACTAGCGGGGGGCCAGATACGCAGTATTTT.

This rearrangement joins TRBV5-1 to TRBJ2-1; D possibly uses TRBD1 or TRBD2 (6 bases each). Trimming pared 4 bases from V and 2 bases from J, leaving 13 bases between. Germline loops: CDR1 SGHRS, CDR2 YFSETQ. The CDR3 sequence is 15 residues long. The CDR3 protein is CASSLGGPPYNEQFF. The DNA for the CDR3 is TGCGCCAGCAGCCTTGGGGGGCCACCCTACAATGAGCAGTTCTTC.

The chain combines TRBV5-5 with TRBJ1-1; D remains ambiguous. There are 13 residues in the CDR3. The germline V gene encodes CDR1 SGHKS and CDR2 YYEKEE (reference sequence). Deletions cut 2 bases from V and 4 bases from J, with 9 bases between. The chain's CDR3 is CASSFFSATEAFF. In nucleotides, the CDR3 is TGTGCCAGCAGCTTTTTTTCGGCCACTGAAGCTTTCTTT.